Included here is one T cell receptor beta chain sequence, with context. What it binds is not known. The protocol was immunoSEQ multiplex PCR, while the TCRdb copy is restricted to in-frame clones and leaves out a portion. Among around 1,600 clones listed, around 89% were seen once. Time point indicated: neoterminal ileum biopsy at postoperative endoscopy, about 6 months after surgery. This specimen comes from a study of T cell repertoires in ileal Crohn's disease. Across the whole study: At postoperative colonoscopy, neoterminal ileum biopsies were taken as M6.

Trimming removed 4 bases at V and 7 bases at J, with 11 bases between. Germline CDR1 reads DFQATT; CDR2 reads SNEGSKA (reference sequence). There are 11 residues in the CDR3. General study points: Compared with non-smokers, active smokers at surgery showed more clonal expansions.

V is TRBV20-1 and J is TRBJ2-7, with a possible D match to TRBD2 (5 bases). The sequence came from an adult with Crohn's disease. The sample comprised ileal tissue. CDR3 amino acids: CSAMSGLEQYV. The CDR3 DNA sequence: TGCAGTGCTATGAGCGGTCTTGAGCAGTACGTC.